The subject of this entry is one T cell receptor (beta chain). The antigen remains unidentified. This entry belongs to a study of OX40 agonist ivuxolimab in advanced cancers. Germline V gene sequence: CDR1 MNHEY, CDR2 SVGAGI. Trimming removed 6 bases from V and 2 bases from J; junction bases left unmatched: 4. This CDR3 contains 13 residues. Study observations and caveats: CD8+ T cells averaged more expanded clones than CD4+. The antigen specificity of the peripheral T cells (those that were expanded) was not determined.

Assay: immunoSEQ multiplex PCR; the TCRdb copy retains only in-frame clones and omits some. This table has around 89,000 clones, approximately 91% appearing once. The clonotype comes from an adult with an advanced solid tumor such as melanoma, head and neck, liver or kidney cancer. Sequencing used CD4+ or CD8+ T cells sorted from blood, obtained in a trial of the OX40 agonist ivuxolimab. V gene TRBV6-5 combines with J gene TRBJ2-7, with 7 bases identical to TRBD2. CDR3 amino acids: CASSASGTYEQYF. The CDR3 bases are TGTGCCAGCAGCGCTAGCGGCACCTACGAGCAGTACTTC.